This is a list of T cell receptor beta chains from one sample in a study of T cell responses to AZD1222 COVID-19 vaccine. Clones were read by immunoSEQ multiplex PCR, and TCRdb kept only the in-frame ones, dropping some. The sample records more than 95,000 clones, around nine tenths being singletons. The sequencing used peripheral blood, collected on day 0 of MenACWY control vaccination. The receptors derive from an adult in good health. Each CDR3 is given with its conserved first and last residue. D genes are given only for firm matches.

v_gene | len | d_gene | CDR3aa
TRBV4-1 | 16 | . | CASSQANLVSTDTQYF
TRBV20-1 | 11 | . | CSARGYTEAFF
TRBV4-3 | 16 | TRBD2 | CASSLLAGTSYNEQFF
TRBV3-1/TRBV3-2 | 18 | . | CASSQDLMTYGFSYEQYF
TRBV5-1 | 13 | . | CASSLGGGYEQYF
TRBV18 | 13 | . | CASSPQPNTEAFF
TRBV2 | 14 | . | CASSEVGGARGYTF
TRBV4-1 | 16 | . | CASSPLRRDASYEQYF
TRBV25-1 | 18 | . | CASSARRTARSYYYEQYF
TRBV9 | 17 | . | CASSEPEGEMSGNTIYF
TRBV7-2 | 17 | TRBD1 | CASNSWPRTGDSYGYTF
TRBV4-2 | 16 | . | CASSQEVPESGNTIYF
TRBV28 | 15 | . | CASSSPVGLSGEQYF
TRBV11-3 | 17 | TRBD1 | CASSLGQGGPIEEKLFF
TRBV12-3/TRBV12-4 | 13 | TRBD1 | CASSGTGGVGYTF
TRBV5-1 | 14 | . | CASSLWGISSEQYF
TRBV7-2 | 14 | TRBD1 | CASSVTGGLQPQHF
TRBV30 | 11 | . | CAWSTAGELFF
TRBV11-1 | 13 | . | CASSLGQGNTQYF
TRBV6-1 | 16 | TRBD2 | CASSGRGFLGSDTQYF
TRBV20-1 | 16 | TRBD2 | CSASSLAAESTDTQYF
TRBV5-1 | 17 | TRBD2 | CASSLGSSGTTYNEQFF
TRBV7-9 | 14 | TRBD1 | CASSPWDRGNTIYF
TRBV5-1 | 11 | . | CASSAGREQFF
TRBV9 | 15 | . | CASSGSGIPYNEQFF
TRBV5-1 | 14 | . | CASSLGKNTGELFF
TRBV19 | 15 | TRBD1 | CASSMQGQGADTQYF
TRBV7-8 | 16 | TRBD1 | CASSPGTGASNQPQHF
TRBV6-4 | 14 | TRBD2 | CASKRLAGSYEQYF
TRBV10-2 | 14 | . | CASSESWGEYGYTF
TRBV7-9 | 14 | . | CASSVVVPGETQYF
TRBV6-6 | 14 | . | CASSYRVVNTEAFF
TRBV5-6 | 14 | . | CASSLDRVVYEQYF